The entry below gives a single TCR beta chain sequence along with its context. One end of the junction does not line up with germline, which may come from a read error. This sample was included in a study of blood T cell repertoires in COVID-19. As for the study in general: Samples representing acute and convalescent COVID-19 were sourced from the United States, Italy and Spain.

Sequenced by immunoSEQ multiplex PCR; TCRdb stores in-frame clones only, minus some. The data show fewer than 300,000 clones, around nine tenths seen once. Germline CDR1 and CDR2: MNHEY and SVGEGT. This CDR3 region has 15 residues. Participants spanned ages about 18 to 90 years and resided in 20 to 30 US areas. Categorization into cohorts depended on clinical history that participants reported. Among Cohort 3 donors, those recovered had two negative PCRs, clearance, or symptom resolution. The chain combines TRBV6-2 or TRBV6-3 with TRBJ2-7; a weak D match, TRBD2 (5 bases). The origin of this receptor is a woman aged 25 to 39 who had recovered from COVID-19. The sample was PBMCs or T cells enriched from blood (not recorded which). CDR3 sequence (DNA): TGTGCCAGCAGTTACTCCGGGCTAGCCTCCCACGAGCAGTACTTC. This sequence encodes CASSYSGLASHEQYF.